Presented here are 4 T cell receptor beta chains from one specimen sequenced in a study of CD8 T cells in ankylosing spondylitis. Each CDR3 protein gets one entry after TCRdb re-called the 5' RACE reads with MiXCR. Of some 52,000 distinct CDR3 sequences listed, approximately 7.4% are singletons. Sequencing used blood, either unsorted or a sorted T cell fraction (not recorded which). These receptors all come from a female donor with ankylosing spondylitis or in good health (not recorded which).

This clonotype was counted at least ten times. CDR3 region: CASGGQHSYEQYF. The CDR3 DNA follows: TGTGCCAGCGGGGGACAGCACTCCTACGAGCAGTACTTC. This chain uses TRBV4-2 with TRBJ2-7; TRBD1 agrees at 7 bases. Germline V gives CDR1 LGHNA, CDR2 YNFKEQ. This CDR3 region has 13 residues. Germline trimming cut 8 bases from V and 0 bases from J; bases unmatched to any gene: 4.

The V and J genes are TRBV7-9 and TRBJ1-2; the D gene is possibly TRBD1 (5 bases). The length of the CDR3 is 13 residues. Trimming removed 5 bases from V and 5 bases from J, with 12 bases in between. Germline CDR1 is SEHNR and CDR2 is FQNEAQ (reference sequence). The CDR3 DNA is TGTGCCAGCAGCCAGACAGATCCTTATGGCTACACCTTC. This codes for CASSQTDPYGYTF.

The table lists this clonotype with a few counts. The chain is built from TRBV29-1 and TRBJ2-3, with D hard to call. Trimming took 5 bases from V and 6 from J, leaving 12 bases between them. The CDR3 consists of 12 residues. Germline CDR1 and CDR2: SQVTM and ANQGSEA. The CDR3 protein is CSVTLDRDTQYF. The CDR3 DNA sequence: TGCAGCGTTACCCTCGATCGGGATACGCAGTATTTT.

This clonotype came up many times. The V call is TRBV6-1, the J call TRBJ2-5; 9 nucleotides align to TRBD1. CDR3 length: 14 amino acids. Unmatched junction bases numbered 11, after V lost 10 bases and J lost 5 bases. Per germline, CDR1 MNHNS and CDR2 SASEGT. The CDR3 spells CATGQGISTETQYF. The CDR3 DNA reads TGTGCCACCGGACAGGGGATAAGTACGGAGACCCAGTACTTC.